This T cell receptor beta chain was recovered during a study of T cells after yellow fever vaccination. Study-level background: Fractions of low cell number were prepared using SMART-Seq v4 Ultra Low Input.

They built TCR cDNA with 5'RACE template switching, a step that put in a universal primer site and UMIs. TCRdb used MiXCR to reprocess the 5' RACE reads, holding one entry per CDR3 protein. The table records approximately 250,000 distinct CDR3 sequences, roughly 5% of them present only once. Study results and caveats: Of the clonotypes, a small share occurred in both CD4 and CD8 compartments. Abundant clonotypes from the bulk population could contaminate FACS-sorted repertoires.

Unmatched junction bases numbered 9, after V lost 0 bases and J lost 9 bases. The CDR3 loop spans 16 amino acids. Germline CDR1 and CDR2: KGHSH and LQKENI. As concerns this clonotype: Its antigen is not identified.

This TCR derives from a young man who received the YFV17D yellow fever vaccine. The chain employs TRBV18 and TRBJ2-1; 9 bases agree with TRBD2. This specimen consisted of CD4+ T cells sorted from PBMCs, obtained on the day of the yellow fever booster vaccination. CDR3 in DNA: TGTGCCAGCTCACCACCGAGTCTAGCGGGGTTTGGTGAGCAGTTCTTC. As protein: CASSPPSLAGFGEQFF. The entire variable domain, with the rest obtained from reference TRBV18 and TRBJ2-1, is as follows: NAGVMQNPRHLVRRRGQEARLRCSPMKGHSHVYWYRQLPEEGLKFMVYLQKENIIDESGMPKERFSAEFPKEGPSILRIQQVVRGDSAAYFCASSPPSLAGFGEQFFGPGTRLTVL.